The clone carrying this TCR beta chain was detected a few times. Antigen unknown. This entry is derived from a study of T-cell memory formation after mild COVID-19. Study results and limitations: Day 15 to 85 contractors were CD4/CD8 balanced; later expanders leaned CD4+.

V lost 5 bases and J 7 bases, leaving 15 bases between the germline ends. This CDR3 comprises 14 residues. Germline V lookup: CDR1 MNHEY, CDR2 SVGAGI. In TCRdb, the 5' RACE reads were re-called with MiXCR into one record per CDR3 protein. The sample lists a few hundred thousand distinct CDR3 sequences; 8.5% to 9.5% were seen once. This clonotype was obtained from a man aged 18-30 years who had mild COVID-19 (a few samples of this study predate the infection). Cell type and time point are not known. This chain joins TRBV6-5 and TRBJ2-1, with D unresolved. The sequencing sample was made of PBMCs or a T cell subset sorted from them (not recorded which). CDR3 coding DNA: TGTGCCAGCAGTCCGACAAACTTGGGGAATGAGCAGTTCTTC. Its protein product is CASSPTNLGNEQFF.